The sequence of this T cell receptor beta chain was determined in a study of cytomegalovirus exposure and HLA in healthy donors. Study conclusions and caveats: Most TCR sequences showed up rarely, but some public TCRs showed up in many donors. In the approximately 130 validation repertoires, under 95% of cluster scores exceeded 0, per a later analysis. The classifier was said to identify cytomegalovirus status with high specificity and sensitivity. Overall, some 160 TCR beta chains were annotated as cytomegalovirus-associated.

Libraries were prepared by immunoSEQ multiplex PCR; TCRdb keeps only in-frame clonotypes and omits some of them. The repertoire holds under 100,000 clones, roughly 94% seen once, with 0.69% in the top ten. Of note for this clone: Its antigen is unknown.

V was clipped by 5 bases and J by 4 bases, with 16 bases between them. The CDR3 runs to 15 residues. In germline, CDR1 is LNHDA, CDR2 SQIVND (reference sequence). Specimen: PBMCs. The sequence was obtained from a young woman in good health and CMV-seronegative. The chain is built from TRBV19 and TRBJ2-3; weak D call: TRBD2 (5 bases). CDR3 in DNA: TGTGCCAGTAGTTCGCTCGGGAAGTCTGCAGATACGCAGTATTTT. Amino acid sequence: CASSSLGKSADTQYF.